The sequence of this T cell receptor (beta chain) was determined in a study of glioma-infiltrating T cells after dendritic cell vaccination (dated by TCRdb to 2016 to 2017). With regard to the full study: Of the 15 glioblastoma patients in the cohort, all drawn from Phase I and II dendritic cell vaccination trials, 9 were newly diagnosed and 6 had recurrent disease. Between about 2002 and 2012, the patients were given dendritic cell vaccination pulsed with autologous tumor lysate. To make the vaccine, monocyte-derived dendritic cells were cultured for 7 to 8 days with IL-4 and GM-CSF and then pulsed overnight with autologous tumor lysate. Patients received three intradermal dendritic cell vaccine injections at biweekly intervals in the arm below the axilla. In glioblastoma patients vaccinated with dendritic cells, deep sequencing of TCR beta CDR3 regions served to measure the amount of tumor-infiltrating lymphocytes and to compare repertoires between tumor and blood. Survival after dendritic cell vaccination was correlated with TCR sequencing metrics, such as TIL content and the overlap between tumor and blood repertoires. Points the paper makes about the study in general: The cohort was small and heterogeneous, only a few patients had full blood and tumor sets, and even fewer had initial-recurrent tumor pairs. The response model built on TCR overlap across three groups was characterized as speculative, with prospective validation still needed. After dendritic cell vaccination, a higher estimated pretreatment TIL content predicted longer time to progression and longer overall survival. TCR clonality showed no direct relationship with survival, which suggests that a diverse polyclonal response may be important.

For CDR1 and CDR2, the germline V gene lists SGHAT and FQNNGV. The CDR3 has 13 amino acids, counting the end cysteine and phenylalanine. Only the CDR3 DNA stays, 39 bases, in frame from base 1. The V end loses 0 bases and the J end loses 2 bases, and a stretch of 3 bases separates them. The time point label, as the study defines it: after dendritic cell vaccination, including at tumor progression/relapse. To be selected, patients needed enough residual fresh-frozen tumor tissue and more than two years of available survival data. An isocitrate dehydrogenase mutation was not carried by any of the glioblastoma patients, although molecular status was otherwise variable. PBMC collection took place before vaccination, two weeks after the third vaccination, and at tumor progression if progression occurred. The Qiagen DNeasy Blood extraction Kit was used for extraction of genomic DNA. A note on this clone: The antigen it binds to is not known. The record has no base qualities; no much larger clone is one base away.

Using the immunoSEQ assay, TCRB CDR3 regions were amplified from 1.5 to 2 micrograms of genomic DNA, or from all available DNA when less than that was on hand. For multiplex PCR, 60 forward primers for TCR V beta segments and 13 reverse primers for J beta segments were used. To estimate reads per starting template, synthetic control templates were spiked into each sample at limiting dilution. Sequencing produced 87 bp reads on the Illumina HiSeq System. Regarding the original processing steps: To remove PCR and sequencing errors, closely related sequences were merged with a nearest neighbor algorithm. TCR overlap was measured as the percentage of unique tumor TCR beta sequences that were also present in the peripheral blood of the same patient. TCRdb holds this immuneACCESS table with in-frame rearrangements only. Some clones are missing; in checked studies, unresolved V genes explain under half, and the rest has no known cause. V and J calls plus clone size are reproduced from that table; the DNA served to infer D and trimming. This sample comprises 110,000 or so clones, nearly 90% of them detected only once. The ten largest make up approximately 2.7% of the sample.

This sample comprised blood, obtained after dendritic cell vaccination. This receptor was taken from a human donor with glioblastoma. The sequence links TRBV11-2 to TRBJ2-3; confidence is insufficient to name the D gene. The CDR3 loop reads CASSLDYTDTQYF. The DNA sequence follows: TGTGCCAGCAGCTTAGACTACACAGATACGCAGTATTTT.